This entry lists 25 T cell receptor beta chains sequenced from one sample in a study of response to subunit inactivated influenza vaccine. TCRdb re-derived calls from the RT-PCR reads in MiXCR, one entry per CDR3 protein. The sample yields under 850,000 distinct CDR3 sequences, about 18% seen once. Source: PBMCs from blood, taken roughly 5 days after vaccination. The source of these receptors is a man in his forties or fifties who received an inactivated influenza vaccine.

This clonotype has only a few counts. The rearrangement uses TRBV10-3 and TRBJ2-5; 7 bases are shared with TRBD1. The CDR3 extends over 19 amino acids. V was pared by 3 bases and J by 0 bases, with 16 bases of the junction left unmatched. Germline V gives CDR1 ENHRY, CDR2 SYGVKD. This CDR3 is CAISDTTGAGGSYQETQYF. CDR3 coding DNA: TGTGCCATCAGTGACACAACCGGTGCAGGGGGATCGTACCAAGAGACCCAGTACTTC.

This clonotype came up many times. The chain joins TRBV29-1 to TRBJ1-1; no clear D. The CDR3 has 11 amino acids. Germline loops: CDR1 SQVTM, CDR2 ANQGSEA. Between the trimmed V and J ends, which lost 3 bases and 5 bases, there was a span of 7 bases. Here the CDR3 reads CSVDWRTEAFF. The CDR3 bases are TGCAGCGTTGATTGGAGAACTGAAGCTTTCTTT.

CDR3 nucleotide sequence: TGTGCCAGCAGAACCCACGTACGGGGGATGAACACTGAAGCTTTCTTT. It specifies CASRTHVRGMNTEAFF. V gene TRBV27 combines with J gene TRBJ1-1, with a weak D call TRBD1 (5 bases). Trimming cost V 6 bases and J 0 bases, with 17 bases left between them. The length of the CDR3 is 16 residues. Germline V gene lookup returns CDR1 MNHEY and CDR2 SMNVEV (reference sequence).

The CDR3 spells CASSYGAGRPYEQYF. The CDR3, as DNA: TGTGCCAGCAGTTACGGGGCAGGCCGCCCCTACGAGCAGTACTTC. The chain has TRBV6-5 and TRBJ2-7; TRBD1 might be the D (5 bases). Germline-derived CDR1 and CDR2 are MNHEY and SVGAGI. Trimming left V 2 bases short and J 2 bases short, with 13 bases between. This CDR3 spans 15 amino acids.

This clonotype was recorded a few times. The chain employs TRBV20-1 and TRBJ2-5; TRBD2 aligns across 8 bases. Germline CDR1 reads DFQATT; CDR2 reads SNEGSKA (reference sequence). Trimming removed 5 bases from V and 5 bases from J; junction bases left unmatched: 10. This CDR3 comprises 14 residues. This CDR3 is CSASRGGQAETQYF. The CDR3 DNA follows: TGCAGTGCTTCCCGGGGGGGCCAGGCGGAGACCCAGTACTTC.

This rearrangement joins TRBV7-2 to TRBJ2-7; maybe TRBD2 (6 bases). Germline CDR1 is SGHTA and CDR2 is FQGNSA. There are 14 residues in the CDR3. Trimming shortened V by 6 bases and J by 0 bases, and 12 bases separated the two germline ends. Here the CDR3 DNA reads TGTGCCAGCAGTTATGACGGGAGCTCCTACGAGCAGTACTTC. Encoded protein: CASSYDGSSYEQYF.

This clonotype was seen a few times. V is TRBV15 and J is TRBJ2-2; D gene uncertain. The CDR3 has 12 amino acids. V was clipped by 0 bases and J by 10 bases, with 6 bases between them. Germline CDR1 and CDR2: LNHNV and YYDKDF (reference sequence). CDR3: CATSRDFAELFF. The CDR3 nucleotides are TGTGCCACCAGCAGAGATTTCGCGGAGCTGTTTTTT.

This clonotype has only a few counts. The chain combines TRBV3-1 with TRBJ2-7; weak D call: TRBD1 (5 bases). This CDR3 has 15 amino acids. Germline CDR1 reads LGHDT; CDR2 reads YNNKEL (reference sequence). V was cut by 3 bases and J by 1 base, with 13 bases left in between. This chain's CDR3 is CASSHPGQASYEQYF. CDR3 nucleotides: TGTGCCAGCAGCCACCCAGGGCAGGCATCCTACGAGCAGTACTTC.

This clonotype was seen only once. The genes are TRBV19 and TRBJ1-1; D unresolved. This CDR3 is 14 amino acids long. Germline CDR1 is LNHDA and CDR2 is SQIVND (reference sequence). V lost 2 bases and J 2 bases, leaving 9 bases between the germline ends. In DNA form, the CDR3 reads TGTGCCAGTAGTATACGGGCACCCAACACTGAAGCTTTCTTT. This sequence encodes CASSIRAPNTEAFF.

The chain employs TRBV29-1 and TRBJ2-3; the D gene is possibly TRBD2 (6 bases). The CDR3 extends over 14 amino acids. V gave up 0 bases and J gave up 1 base, with 8 bases separating them. The germline V gene has CDR1 SQVTM and CDR2 ANQGSEA. The DNA for the CDR3 is TGCAGCGTTGAAGACGAGCGGGGCACAGATACGCAGTATTTT. It yields the protein CSVEDERGTDTQYF.

This clonotype was detected only a few times. The chain recombines TRBV20-1 with TRBJ2-7, with TRBD1 identical over 7 bases. The CDR3 totals 15 residues. With 8 bases clipped from V and 2 bases from J, the junction kept 15 bases outside the gene matches. CDR1 DFQATT and CDR2 SNEGSKA come from the germline V gene (reference sequence). CDR3 DNA: TGCAGTAAACTCAAGGGGGCCCGGTTTCCCTACGAGCAGTACTTC. Protein product: CSKLKGARFPYEQYF.

This clonotype occurred many times. This chain connects TRBV6-5 to TRBJ2-3; 9 nucleotides agree with TRBD1. J lost 5 bases, V lost 0 bases, and 6 bases had no gene match. There are 16 residues in the CDR3. The germline gives CDR1 MNHEY, CDR2 SVGAGI. CDR3 amino acids: CASSYSRTGVGDTQYF. The CDR3 DNA reads TGTGCCAGCAGTTACTCGCGGACAGGGGTAGGAGATACGCAGTATTTT.

This clonotype showed up many times. J is TRBJ2-1 and V is TRBV7-8, with TRBD2 identical over 7 bases. Looked up from germline, CDR1 is SGHVS and CDR2 is FQNEAQ. The ends lost 5 bases at V and 9 bases at J; junction bases unmatched: 16. The CDR3 spans 16 residues. CDR3 protein: CASSGYQPRGEGEQFF. The CDR3 bases are TGTGCCAGCAGCGGATACCAACCGAGAGGGGAGGGTGAGCAGTTCTTC.

This chain links TRBV7-3 with TRBJ2-7; no clear D. V was shortened by 8 bases and J by 1 base, with 15 bases between the two germline ends. The CDR3 sequence is 14 residues long. Germline assignment: CDR1 SGHTA and CDR2 FQGTGA. The CDR3 reads CASGMGWPSYEQYF. The CDR3 coding sequence is TGTGCCAGCGGGATGGGATGGCCTTCCTACGAGCAGTACTTC.

V gene TRBV20-1 combines with J gene TRBJ2-5, with 9 bases aligning to TRBD2. The CDR3 covers 14 residues. The germline CDR1 and CDR2 sequences are DFQATT and SNEGSKA (reference sequence). With 8 bases clipped from V and 4 bases from J, the junction kept 11 bases outside the gene matches. CDR3 sequence: CSPQGAGGGETQYF. The CDR3 DNA follows: TGCAGTCCTCAAGGAGCGGGGGGCGGAGAGACCCAGTACTTC.

The rearrangement uses TRBV5-1 and TRBJ2-6; D ambiguous. Germline CDR1 is SGHRS and CDR2 is YFSETQ. Trimming cost V 4 bases and J 2 bases, with 10 bases left between them. This CDR3 is 15 amino acids long. This CDR3 reads CASSPTATGANVLTF. CDR3 bases: TGCGCCAGCAGCCCGACTGCCACTGGGGCCAACGTCCTGACTTTC.

This clonotype was detected only a few times. The chain employs TRBV4-2 and TRBJ1-2, with D hard to call. The CDR3 totals 15 residues. The V gene lost 0 bases and the J gene lost 2 bases, with 10 bases spanning the gap. Per germline, CDR1 LGHNA and CDR2 YNFKEQ. In nucleotides, the CDR3 is TGTGCCAGCAGCCAAGAGGCTCGGAAAAACTATGGCTACACCTTC. Protein: CASSQEARKNYGYTF.

The chain carries TRBV7-9 and TRBJ2-2; possible D gene TRBD2, 5 bases. The germline CDR1 and CDR2 sequences are SEHNR and FQNEAQ (reference sequence). CDR3 size: 16 residues. V was shortened by 2 bases and J by 4 bases, with 14 bases between the two germline ends. The CDR3 bases are TGTGCCAGCAGCTTAAGGCTAGCATTTCGCACCGGGGAGCTGTTTTTT. Its protein is CASSLRLAFRTGELFF.

The chain has TRBV6-1 and TRBJ2-7; a weak D match, TRBD2 (6 bases). V dropped 6 bases and J dropped 1 base, with 19 bases sitting between them. The CDR3 is made up of 16 amino acids. Germline CDR1 and CDR2: MNHNS and SASEGT. As DNA, the CDR3 is TGTGCCAGCAGACCCCCAGCGGGCAGAGGGTCCTACGAGCAGTACTTC. Translating gives CASRPPAGRGSYEQYF.

This clonotype was detected only once. The chain has TRBV29-1 and TRBJ1-4, with D hard to call. V was shortened by 3 bases and J by 5 bases, with 7 bases between the two germline ends. This CDR3 has 12 residues. Germline V gives CDR1 SQVTM, CDR2 ANQGSEA. CDR3 in DNA: TGCAGCGTTGAGGCGGTAAATGAAAAACTGTTTTTT. Translation: CSVEAVNEKLFF.

The chain is built from TRBV6-2 or TRBV6-3 and TRBJ2-7; D not resolved. Trimming removed 6 bases at V and 3 bases at J, with 18 bases between. This CDR3 has 15 residues. Germline V gene sequence: CDR1 MNHEY, CDR2 SVGEGT. CDR3 DNA sequence: TGTGCCAGCAGCCAATCTGCAGGCTTCCACTACGAGCAGTACTTC. This codes for CASSQSAGFHYEQYF.

This clonotype has a count of ten or more. This chain links TRBV28 with TRBJ2-7; possibly TRBD1 for D (6 bases). CDR1 is MDHEN and CDR2 is SYDVKM in the germline V gene. The CDR3 sequence is 15 residues long. Trimming left V 1 base short and J 4 bases short, with 14 bases between. DNA for the CDR3: TGTGCCAGCAGTTTATTCTCGGGAACAGGGTACGAGCAGTACTTC. Amino acids: CASSLFSGTGYEQYF.

The chain has TRBV28 and TRBJ2-2; TRBD2 aligns across 7 bases. In germline, CDR1 is MDHEN, CDR2 SYDVKM. The trim removed 3 bases at V and 4 bases at J, leaving 11 bases unmatched. The CDR3 is 17 amino acids. In DNA form, the CDR3 reads TGTGCCAGCAGTTTGAGAAATGGAGCTAGCGGCACCGGGGAGCTGTTTTTT. Residues: CASSLRNGASGTGELFF.

V gene TRBV20-1 combines with J gene TRBJ2-3, with a tentative D call TRBD1 (5 bases). Germline loops: CDR1 DFQATT, CDR2 SNEGSKA (reference sequence). V lost 3 bases and J lost 5, with 15 bases in between. This CDR3 spans 14 amino acids. The DNA of the CDR3 is TGCAGTGCTAGTAGGCCAGGGTCGGAAGATACGCAGTATTTT. It yields the protein CSASRPGSEDTQYF.

Many counts were recorded for this clonotype. The chain combines TRBV18 with TRBJ2-7, with a possible D match to TRBD2 (6 bases). In germline, CDR1 is KGHSH, CDR2 LQKENI. This CDR3 spans 13 amino acids. V dropped 8 bases and J dropped 3 bases, with 14 bases sitting between them. The CDR3 protein is CASSPGSGYEQYF. CDR3 in DNA: TGTGCCAGCAGCCCCGGGAGTGGCTACGAGCAGTACTTC.